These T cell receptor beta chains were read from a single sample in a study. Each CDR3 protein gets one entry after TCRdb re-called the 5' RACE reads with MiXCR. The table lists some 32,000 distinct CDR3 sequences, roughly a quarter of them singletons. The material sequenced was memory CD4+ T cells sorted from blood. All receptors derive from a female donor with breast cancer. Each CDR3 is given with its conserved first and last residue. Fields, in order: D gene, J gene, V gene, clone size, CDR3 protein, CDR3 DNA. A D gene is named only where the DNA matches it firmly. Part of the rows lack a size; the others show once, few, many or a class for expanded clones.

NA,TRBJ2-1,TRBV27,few,CASSPPGHNYNEQFF,TGTGCCAGCAGTCCTCCGGGACACAACTACAATGAGCAGTTCTTC
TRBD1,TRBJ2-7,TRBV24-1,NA,CATSDRQGPYEQYF,TGTGCCACCAGTGACCGACAGGGACCCTACGAGCAGTACTTC
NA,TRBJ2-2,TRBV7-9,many,CASSSELQAHTGELFF,TGTGCCAGCAGTTCAGAGTTACAGGCGCACACCGGGGAGCTGTTTTTT
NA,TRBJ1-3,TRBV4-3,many,CASSQRRGNTIYF,TGCGCCAGCAGCCAGAGGAGGGGAAACACCATATATTTT
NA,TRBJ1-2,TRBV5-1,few,CASGQLMSSGYGYTF,TGCGCCAGCGGCCAGCTTATGTCCTCCGGTTATGGCTACACCTTC
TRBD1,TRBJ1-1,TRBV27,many,CASRSGTGNTEAFF,TGTGCCAGCAGATCCGGGACAGGGAACACTGAAGCTTTCTTT
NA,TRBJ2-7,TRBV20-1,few,CSARADSTYEQYF,TGCAGTGCTAGAGCGGATTCTACCTACGAGCAGTACTTC
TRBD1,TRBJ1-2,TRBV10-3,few,CAISERQGGYGYTF,TGTGCCATCAGTGAACGACAGGGTGGCTATGGCTACACCTTC
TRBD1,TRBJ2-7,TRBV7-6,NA,CASSSGTGVYEQYF,TGTGCCAGCAGCTCCGGGACAGGGGTGTACGAGCAGTACTTC
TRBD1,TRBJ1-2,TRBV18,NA,CASSPATGGDGYTF,TGTGCCAGCTCACCAGCGACAGGGGGCGATGGCTACACCTTC
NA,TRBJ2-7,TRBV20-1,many,CSASPSPGHEYEQYF,TGCAGTGCTAGCCCCAGTCCGGGACATGAATACGAGCAGTACTTC
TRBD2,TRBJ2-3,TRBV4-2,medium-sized,CASSTGTSPDTQYF,TGTGCCAGCAGTACCGGGACTAGCCCAGATACGCAGTATTTT
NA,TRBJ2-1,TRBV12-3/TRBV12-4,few,CASRRLAYNEQFF,TGTGCCAGCAGGCGACTAGCCTACAATGAGCAGTTCTTC
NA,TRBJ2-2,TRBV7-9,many,CASSLSGLFF,TGTGCCAGCAGCTTATCGGGGCTGTTTTTT
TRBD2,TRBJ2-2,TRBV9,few,CASSGWTSGSTWTGELFF,TGTGCCAGCAGCGGTTGGACTAGCGGGAGCACGTGGACCGGGGAGCTGTTTTTT
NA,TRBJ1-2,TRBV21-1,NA,CASIGQGLDYGYTF,TGTGCCAGCATTGGACAGGGCCTAGACTATGGCTACACCTTC
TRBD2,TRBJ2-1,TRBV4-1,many,CASSQVLAEKYNEQFF,TGCGCCAGCAGCCAAGTACTAGCGGAGAAATACAATGAGCAGTTCTTC
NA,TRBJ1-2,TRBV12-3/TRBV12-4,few,CASSLVPGGGYTF,TGTGCCAGCAGTTTGGTCCCCGGAGGTGGCTACACCTTC
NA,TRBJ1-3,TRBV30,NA,CAWSSGNTIYF,TGTGCCTGGAGTTCGGGAAACACCATATATTTT
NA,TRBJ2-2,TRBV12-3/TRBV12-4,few,CASSFGANTGELFF,TGTGCCAGCAGTTTTGGCGCGAACACCGGGGAGCTGTTTTTT
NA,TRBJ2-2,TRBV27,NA,CASSLGGPGELFF,TGTGCCAGCAGTCTTGGGGGGCCCGGGGAGCTGTTTTTT
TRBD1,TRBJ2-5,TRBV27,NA,CASSHGTGGQETQYF,TGTGCCAGCAGTCACGGCACAGGGGGCCAAGAGACCCAGTACTTC